This paragraph covers one T cell receptor (beta chain) sequence. The antigen remains unidentified. This PCR relied on a set of 60 Vbeta primers and 13 Jbeta primers. Using immunoSEQ multiplex PCR, the repertoire was profiled, and TCRdb retains in-frame clones only, with some absent. The sample records under 140,000 clones, around 78% being singletons. Germline CDR1 and CDR2: SGHTA and FQGNSA. The CDR3 sequence is 15 residues long. V was cut by 4 bases and J by 5 bases, with 17 bases left in between. The data originate from a study of cytomegalovirus exposure and HLA in healthy donors. The study, taken as a whole, reports: The authors later linked a missense DCLRE1C variant to TCR beta V- and J-gene trimming. Association of approximately 16,000 TCR beta sequences with HLA alleles was found at 0.05 false discovery rate in a later analysis. It was likely that a cluster of highly shared sequence variants was a sequencing artifact. A prior analysis recorded that most TCR beta V segments were productive about 87% or about 30% of the time.

The specimen sequenced was PBMCs. This chain joins TRBV7-2 and TRBJ2-5; perhaps TRBD1 as D (5 bases). The TCR sequence derives from a woman aged 30 to 39 in good health and CMV-seronegative. The CDR3 coding sequence is TGTGCCAGCAGCTCGGCTCGGGCAGGGTACGAGACCCAGTACTTC. Residues: CASSSARAGYETQYF.